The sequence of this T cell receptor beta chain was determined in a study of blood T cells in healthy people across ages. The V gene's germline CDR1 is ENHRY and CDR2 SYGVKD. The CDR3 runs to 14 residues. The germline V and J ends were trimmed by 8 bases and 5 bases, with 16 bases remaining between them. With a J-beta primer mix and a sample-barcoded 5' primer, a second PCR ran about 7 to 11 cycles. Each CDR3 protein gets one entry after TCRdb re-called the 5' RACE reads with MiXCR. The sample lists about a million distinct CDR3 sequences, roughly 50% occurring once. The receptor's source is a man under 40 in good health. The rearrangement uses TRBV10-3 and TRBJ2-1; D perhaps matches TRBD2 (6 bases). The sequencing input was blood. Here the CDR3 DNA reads TGTGCCATCGCGGGATGGGACGGAAACAATGAGCAGTTCTTC. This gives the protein CAIAGWDGNNEQFF.